This TCR beta chain comes out of a study of T cell responses to AZD1222 COVID-19 vaccine. Study-level results: The breadth and depth of Spike-specific TCRs increased once two AZD1222 doses had been given. Donors in the cohort were predominantly white British and more often female, and clonal diversity was possibly underestimated.

For this clone: Its specificity is unknown.

Clones were read by immunoSEQ multiplex PCR, and TCRdb kept only the in-frame ones, dropping some. The sample has roughly 85,000 clones, roughly 86% seen once. The CDR3 runs to 12 residues. Germline CDR1 reads KGHDR; CDR2 reads SFDVKD. Trimming removed 0 bases at V and 11 bases at J, with 9 bases between. This receptor was taken from an adult in good health. The rearrangement joins TRBV24-1 to TRBJ1-1; no reliable D call. The sequences come from peripheral blood, collected on day 0 of MenACWY control vaccination. CDR3: CATSDLRGRAFF. For the CDR3, the DNA is TGTGCCACCAGTGATTTGCGGGGTCGGGCTTTCTTT.